The rows below give T cell receptor beta chains drawn from one sample of a study of T-cell reconstitution after alpha-beta-depleted transplantation in children. MiXCR, run by TCRdb on the PCR reads, gives a single entry per CDR3 protein. The table lists about 17,000 distinct CDR3 sequences, approximately 5.3% of them singletons. Here the sequenced sample was PBMCs, taken before TCRalphabeta/CD19-depleted stem cell transplant. The source of these receptors is a boy aged 5 to 17 with acute lymphoblastic leukemia, due to receive a stem cell transplant. Both conserved end residues are part of each CDR3. Fields, in order: clone size, J gene, V gene, CDR3 protein. Size values are once, few and many counts, or a class for expanded clones, and some rows have none.

clone_size: medium-sized; j_call: TRBJ2-1; v_call: TRBV29-1; cdr3_aa: CSVEAVREQFF
clone_size: many; j_call: TRBJ1-2; v_call: TRBV7-2; cdr3_aa: CASSHRVTLNYGYTF
clone_size: many; j_call: TRBJ1-1; v_call: TRBV6-1; cdr3_aa: CASSDPTGVVTEAFF
clone_size: many; j_call: TRBJ2-7; v_call: TRBV7-2; cdr3_aa: CASSLMATGSYEQYF
clone_size: many; j_call: TRBJ2-1; v_call: TRBV6-2/TRBV6-3; cdr3_aa: CASSYSIIPAGEQFF
clone_size: many; j_call: TRBJ2-1; v_call: TRBV5-1; cdr3_aa: CASSHRLPGSGNEQFF
clone_size: many; j_call: TRBJ2-6; v_call: TRBV19; cdr3_aa: CASSAQGSSGANVLTF
clone_size: many; j_call: TRBJ2-1; v_call: TRBV11-2; cdr3_aa: CASSLGGTSNEQFF
clone_size: many; j_call: TRBJ1-6; v_call: TRBV20-1; cdr3_aa: CSVSAMGALHF
clone_size: many; j_call: TRBJ2-4; v_call: TRBV2; cdr3_aa: CASTEQGLNIQYF
clone_size: many; j_call: TRBJ1-2; v_call: TRBV20-1; cdr3_aa: CSPEPGTGAYGYTF
clone_size: many; j_call: TRBJ2-1; v_call: TRBV28; cdr3_aa: CASREREGDNEQFF
clone_size: many; j_call: TRBJ2-5; v_call: TRBV4-1; cdr3_aa: CASSPLGGQETQYF
clone_size: many; j_call: TRBJ1-1; v_call: TRBV6-2/TRBV6-3; cdr3_aa: CASSYGQKMNTEAFF
clone_size: many; j_call: TRBJ1-5; v_call: TRBV3-1; cdr3_aa: CASSQNSYSNQPQHF
clone_size: many; j_call: TRBJ2-1; v_call: TRBV12-3/TRBV12-4; cdr3_aa: CASSGGEQFF
clone_size: -; j_call: TRBJ2-7; v_call: TRBV7-2; cdr3_aa: CAISPGRTGLSEQYF
clone_size: many; j_call: TRBJ1-2; v_call: TRBV12-3/TRBV12-4; cdr3_aa: CASRDGPSDGYTF
clone_size: medium-sized; j_call: TRBJ2-3; v_call: TRBV29-1; cdr3_aa: CSPVLVRGAPSTDTQYF
clone_size: few; j_call: TRBJ1-5; v_call: TRBV19; cdr3_aa: CASSILTNSNQPQHF
clone_size: many; j_call: TRBJ2-7; v_call: TRBV24-1; cdr3_aa: CATTGQGNKYEQYF
clone_size: many; j_call: TRBJ2-5; v_call: TRBV12-3/TRBV12-4; cdr3_aa: CASSPGTEETQYF
clone_size: many; j_call: TRBJ2-2; v_call: TRBV7-3; cdr3_aa: CASSLRSGALTGELFF
clone_size: many; j_call: TRBJ2-3; v_call: TRBV5-5; cdr3_aa: CATTNPGLEADTQYF
clone_size: few; j_call: TRBJ2-7; v_call: TRBV9; cdr3_aa: CASSVGSQVYEQYF
clone_size: many; j_call: TRBJ2-7; v_call: TRBV3-1; cdr3_aa: CASSQERGQDVGAVF
clone_size: many; j_call: TRBJ1-2; v_call: TRBV7-9; cdr3_aa: CASSSQGGEDYGYTF
clone_size: few; j_call: TRBJ2-5; v_call: TRBV18; cdr3_aa: CASSPQGEETQYF
clone_size: many; j_call: TRBJ1-1; v_call: TRBV20-1; cdr3_aa: CSGRGPENTEAFF
clone_size: many; j_call: TRBJ1-1; v_call: TRBV7-3; cdr3_aa: CASSSAGGNTEAFF
clone_size: many; j_call: TRBJ1-2; v_call: TRBV5-1; cdr3_aa: CASSLSQGRGYGYTF
clone_size: many; j_call: TRBJ2-3; v_call: TRBV20-1; cdr3_aa: CSATKGGTPGADTQYF
clone_size: many; j_call: TRBJ2-7; v_call: TRBV28; cdr3_aa: CASSTWGQRGLAEQYF
clone_size: many; j_call: TRBJ1-3; v_call: TRBV5-5; cdr3_aa: CASSLCRTPGNTIYF
clone_size: -; j_call: TRBJ2-7; v_call: TRBV5-5; cdr3_aa: CAIGFGFYEQYF
clone_size: many; j_call: TRBJ2-5; v_call: TRBV11-2; cdr3_aa: CASSPTQQETQYF
clone_size: many; j_call: TRBJ2-1; v_call: TRBV12-3/TRBV12-4; cdr3_aa: CASSLLAGVYNEQFF
clone_size: many; j_call: TRBJ1-1; v_call: TRBV19; cdr3_aa: CASSIGYMNTEAFF
clone_size: many; j_call: TRBJ2-7; v_call: TRBV6-5; cdr3_aa: CASTFGQNYEQYF
clone_size: medium-sized; j_call: TRBJ2-7; v_call: TRBV5-1; cdr3_aa: CASSPSGSYEQYF
clone_size: many; j_call: TRBJ2-1; v_call: TRBV24-1; cdr3_aa: CATSELGPGTGDSYNEQFF
clone_size: -; j_call: TRBJ1-5; v_call: TRBV5-8; cdr3_aa: CASSPGDVNQPQHF
clone_size: many; j_call: TRBJ2-5; v_call: TRBV28; cdr3_aa: CASRGRGAGRRETQYF
clone_size: -; j_call: TRBJ2-5; v_call: TRBV4-2; cdr3_aa: CASSPRPLPETQYF
clone_size: many; j_call: TRBJ2-1; v_call: TRBV19; cdr3_aa: CASSRRSSYNEQFF
clone_size: medium-sized; j_call: TRBJ2-1; v_call: TRBV24-1; cdr3_aa: CAPYPGQGYNEQFF
clone_size: medium-sized; j_call: TRBJ2-2; v_call: TRBV29-1; cdr3_aa: CSVVGGPGELFF
clone_size: many; j_call: TRBJ1-2; v_call: TRBV20-1; cdr3_aa: CSARDRGWYYGYTF
clone_size: many; j_call: TRBJ1-2; v_call: TRBV20-1; cdr3_aa: CSARSLTRQALLGYTF
clone_size: many; j_call: TRBJ2-1; v_call: TRBV4-3; cdr3_aa: CASSQVVRRDRLYNEQFF
clone_size: many; j_call: TRBJ2-7; v_call: TRBV4-3; cdr3_aa: CASSQDRDTRFYEQYF
clone_size: many; j_call: TRBJ2-2; v_call: TRBV27; cdr3_aa: CASSFSRNTGELFF
clone_size: many; j_call: TRBJ2-2; v_call: TRBV4-2; cdr3_aa: CASSQGDRGGKNTGELFF
clone_size: many; j_call: TRBJ2-1; v_call: TRBV6-5; cdr3_aa: CASSLDRGGYNEQFF
clone_size: many; j_call: TRBJ2-7; v_call: TRBV7-2; cdr3_aa: CASSSRNRGLEQYF
clone_size: many; j_call: TRBJ1-1; v_call: TRBV28; cdr3_aa: CASSLARTEAFF
clone_size: many; j_call: TRBJ2-3; v_call: TRBV19; cdr3_aa: CASSMGQTIDTQYF
clone_size: many; j_call: TRBJ2-2; v_call: TRBV28; cdr3_aa: CASHFGGELFF